The 21 T cell receptor beta chains given below trace back to one sample, sequenced in a study of regulatory T cells in long-lasting Graves disease. Construction of the TCR beta libraries employed iRepertoire HTBI primers in conjunction with Arm-PCR of CDR3 regions. TCRdb called the multiplex PCR reads again in MiXCR, with one record for every CDR3 protein. The sample carries roughly 400,000 distinct CDR3 sequences, around 23% recorded once. Time point in this sample: persistent/refractory GD, antithyroid drugs over 5 years with positive TRAb. From RNA extracted from PBMCs, the TCR library was made. The source material was peripheral blood mononuclear cells (PBMCs), sampled when the disease was refractory, from a patient treated with antithyroid drugs. These receptor sequences come from a female donor with Graves disease.

The chain has TRBV7-6 and TRBJ1-2; D call uncertain. Trimming took off 0 bases at V and 4 bases at J, with 6 bases between the two ends. The germline V gene encodes CDR1 SGHVS and CDR2 FNYEAQ. The CDR3 is 13 residues long. The CDR3 DNA sequence: TGTGCCAGCAGCTTAGCGGGTGGCTATGGCTACACCTTC. The encoded protein is CASSLAGGYGYTF.

The rearrangement links TRBV20-1 to TRBJ1-2; 8 nucleotides match TRBD1. The CDR3 runs 14 residues. CDR1 is DFQATT, CDR2 SNEGSKA, per germline (reference sequence). Trimming at V came to 1 base and at J to 1 base, leaving 2 bases not matched to a gene. CDR3 residues: CSARGQGINYGYTF. DNA of the CDR3: TGCAGTGCTAGAGGACAGGGGATTAACTATGGCTACACCTTC.

This clonotype was seen repeatedly, ten times or more. The chain employs TRBV27 and TRBJ1-4; D call uncertain. V lost 2 bases and J lost 0, with 7 bases in between. Germline V gene sequence: CDR1 MNHEY, CDR2 SMNVEV (reference sequence). This CDR3 is 15 amino acids long. The CDR3 DNA sequence: TGTGCCAGCAGTTTAACGGCTGCAACTAATGAAAAACTGTTTTTT. The encoded protein is CASSLTAATNEKLFF.

The gene calls are TRBV7-9 and TRBJ2-1; D may be TRBD1 (5 bases). Deletions cut 1 base from V and 6 bases from J, with 10 bases between. Germline-derived CDR1 and CDR2 are SEHNR and FQNEAQ (reference sequence). The CDR3 has 14 residues. Here the CDR3 reads CASSLVLQVNEQFF. CDR3 nucleotide sequence: TGTGCCAGCAGCTTAGTCTTACAGGTCAATGAGCAGTTCTTC.

The chain uses TRBV4-2 and TRBJ1-6; possibly TRBD1 for D (5 bases). CDR1 LGHNA and CDR2 YNFKEQ come from the germline V gene. The CDR3 totals 15 residues. Trimming pared 5 bases from V and 5 bases from J, leaving 13 bases between. The CDR3 loop reads CASSALGADNSPLHF. In DNA, the CDR3 is TGTGCCAGCAGCGCCCTAGGGGCCGATAATTCACCCCTCCACTTT.

The rearrangement joins TRBV7-9 to TRBJ2-7, with no clear D. Germline loops: CDR1 SEHNR, CDR2 FQNEAQ (reference sequence). Trimming took 5 bases from V and 3 from J, leaving 14 bases between them. The CDR3 extends over 14 amino acids. The CDR3 region is CASSPDTLYYEQYF. DNA for the CDR3: TGTGCCAGCAGCCCCGACACCCTGTACTACGAGCAGTACTTC.

This clonotype was recorded many times. The chain combines TRBV28 with TRBJ1-4, with unresolved D. The CDR3 length is 15 residues. Germline values: CDR1 MDHEN, CDR2 SYDVKM. V was shortened by 8 bases and J by 5 bases, with 18 bases between the two germline ends. CDR3 coding DNA: TGTGCCAGCCTCACCTCGGTGGTGGGGAATGAAAAACTGTTTTTT. It yields the protein CASLTSVVGNEKLFF.

The V call is TRBV30, the J call TRBJ1-2; D ambiguous. This CDR3 has 12 residues. In germline, CDR1 is GTSNPN, CDR2 SVGIG (reference sequence). The V gene lost 4 bases and the J gene lost 2 bases, with 8 bases spanning the gap. CDR3 sequence: CAWIRENYGYTF. Written as DNA, the CDR3 is TGTGCCTGGATAAGGGAGAACTATGGCTACACCTTC.

This clonotype has at least ten counts. The chain has TRBV28 and TRBJ1-5; D not resolved. V lost 5 bases and J 3 bases, leaving 2 bases between the germline ends. The germline V gene encodes CDR1 MDHEN and CDR2 SYDVKM. The CDR3 covers 11 residues. The CDR3 DNA reads TGTGCCAGCAGTGCCAATCAGCCCCAGCATTTT. Protein product: CASSANQPQHF.

The genes are TRBV6-9 and TRBJ1-3, with D uncertain. This CDR3 has 15 amino acids. Trimming removed 4 bases at V and 0 bases at J, with 10 bases between. The germline V gene encodes CDR1 MNHGY and CDR2 SVAAGI. As DNA, the CDR3 is TGTGCCAGCAGTTGGAGCGGAGGCTCTGGAAACACCATATATTTT. Translating gives CASSWSGGSGNTIYF.

In DNA form, the CDR3 reads TGCAGTGCTAGAGATTGGACAGGAAGAAACACCATATATTTT. Its protein is CSARDWTGRNTIYF. The rearrangement uses TRBV20-1 and TRBJ1-3; 7 bases map to TRBD1. The CDR3 sequence is 14 residues long. Germline CDR1 reads DFQATT; CDR2 reads SNEGSKA (reference sequence). The V and J ends lost 0 bases and 5 bases, in that order; junction bases with no gene match: 4.

Comment on this clonotype: This may be a read error, as it is one base from a much larger clone. V and J are TRBV3-1 and TRBJ1-2; 8 nucleotides align to TRBD1. CDR1 LGHDT and CDR2 YNNKEL come from the germline V gene (reference sequence). The CDR3 contains 14 residues. J was trimmed by 6 bases and V by 6 bases; bases with no gene match: 9. The chain's CDR3 is CASSLLGQGDGYTF. The CDR3 nucleotides read TGTGCCAGCAGTTTACTAGGACAGGGTGATGGCTACACCTTC.

This sequence joins TRBV20-1 and TRBJ1-1; TRBD1 matches at 9 bases. The CDR3 has 15 residues. Germline lookup yields CDR1 DFQATT and CDR2 SNEGSKA (reference sequence). J was trimmed by 1 base and V by 0 bases; bases with no gene match: 3. The DNA for the CDR3 is TGCAGTGCTAGAGACCCGACAGGGGGGAACACTGAAGCTTTCTTT. This encodes CSARDPTGGNTEAFF.

Comments on this clonotype: Germline is not matched at one junction end, which may reflect a read error. The V and J genes are TRBV28 and TRBJ2-2; possible D gene TRBD2, 6 bases. The V gene's germline CDR1 is MDHEN and CDR2 SYDVKM. The CDR3 loop spans 14 amino acids. CDR3 loop: CASRPEGFPGGLFF. The CDR3 DNA sequence: TGTGCCAGCAGACCCGAAGGGTTTCCCGGGGGGCTGTTTTTT.

The chain is built from TRBV11-3 and TRBJ1-1; D is unclear. Germline V gives CDR1 SGHNT, CDR2 YENEEA. The CDR3 is 13 amino acids. V was pared by 4 bases and J by 1 base, with 7 bases between. CDR3 region: CASSSRTNTEAFF. In DNA, the CDR3 is TGTGCCAGCAGCTCCAGGACGAACACTGAAGCTTTCTTT.

Ten or more counts support this clonotype. The J gene is TRBJ2-2, the V gene TRBV12-3 or TRBV12-4, with TRBD2 matching over 14 bases. V gave up 3 bases and J gave up 4 bases; unmatched junction bases: 7. The CDR3 has 18 amino acids. DNA for the CDR3: TGTGCCAGCAGTTTGGGGACTAGCGGGAGTATGTTCACCGGGGAGCTGTTTTTT. Residues: CASSLGTSGSMFTGELFF.

This clonotype showed up just a few times. This chain connects TRBV18 to TRBJ2-7, with D unclear. This CDR3 comprises 13 residues. From germline, CDR1 is KGHSH and CDR2 LQKENI. Trimming removed 2 bases at V and 0 bases at J, with 5 bases between. CDR3 protein: CASSPARSYEQYF. The CDR3 DNA reads as TGTGCCAGCTCACCAGCCCGCTCCTACGAGCAGTACTTC.

This clonotype was observed a handful of times. The chain has TRBV7-9 and TRBJ1-3; no clear D. Trimming removed 3 bases at V and 0 bases at J, with 9 bases between. From germline, CDR1 is SEHNR and CDR2 FQNEAQ (reference sequence). The CDR3 spans 15 residues. The CDR3 region is CASSFLASSGNTIYF. As DNA, the CDR3 is TGTGCCAGCAGCTTTCTAGCGAGCTCTGGAAACACCATATATTTT.

This clonotype appeared a few times. The rearrangement uses TRBV9 and TRBJ1-6; no reliable D call. The CDR3 has 14 amino acids. In germline, CDR1 is SGDLS, CDR2 YYNGEE. The V gene lost 0 bases and the J gene lost 15 bases, with 16 bases spanning the gap. CDR3 amino acids: CASSVGQEAEGLHF. The CDR3, as DNA: TGTGCCAGCAGCGTAGGCCAGGAGGCAGAGGGCCTCCACTTT.

V is TRBV30 and J is TRBJ1-4; 7 bases are a match to TRBD1. After removal of 4 bases from V and 6 bases from J, the junction contained 2 bases not matched to a gene. This CDR3 is 12 amino acids long. Looked up from germline, CDR1 is GTSNPN and CDR2 is SVGIG (reference sequence). The CDR3 loop is CAWKQGHEKLFF. For the CDR3, the DNA is TGTGCCTGGAAACAGGGGCATGAAAAACTGTTTTTT.

The chain carries TRBV6-1 and TRBJ2-3, with TRBD1 identical over 8 bases. This CDR3 contains 15 residues. J gave up 0 bases and V 7 bases, and 6 bases lay outside the gene matches. From germline, CDR1 is MNHNS and CDR2 SASEGT. CDR3 loop: CASTEQGESTDTQYF. In DNA form, the CDR3 reads TGTGCCAGCACCGAACAGGGGGAGAGCACAGATACGCAGTATTTT.